Each of the 20 T cell receptor beta chains below was sequenced from the same sample in a study of T cells in Graves' hyperthyroidism and ophthalmopathy. The source material, RNA transcripts, was used to amplify TCR beta CDR3 regions. An initial round of RT-PCR targeting the TCR CDR3 relied on the HTBI primer set. Each CDR3 protein is one row after TCRdb ran MiXCR on the multiplex PCR reads. The sample has 490,000 or so distinct CDR3 sequences, roughly 15% seen once. The sequenced sample consisted of blood. The receptors stem from a woman in her twenties or thirties with Graves' ophthalmopathy.

The table lists this clonotype with many counts. The chain employs TRBV4-3 and TRBJ2-2, with D maybe TRBD2 (5 bases). Germline V CDR1 and CDR2: LGHNA, YSLEER. The CDR3 totals 16 residues. V lost 5 bases and J lost 4, with 17 bases in between. The CDR3 DNA follows: TGCGCCAGCAGCGTCGGTTGGAGCCGGGGCACCGGGGAGCTGTTTTTT. It codes for CASSVGWSRGTGELFF.

The table lists this clonotype with a few counts. The CDR3 sequence is CATSIDREWIYGYTF. The CDR3 DNA is TGTGCCACCAGCATAGACAGGGAGTGGATCTATGGCTACACCTTC. The chain joins TRBV15 to TRBJ1-2, with 7 bases fitting TRBD1. In germline, CDR1 is LNHNV, CDR2 YYDKDF (reference sequence). The CDR3 spans 15 residues. V lost 4 bases and J lost 4; bases outside the gene matches: 9.

This clonotype has ten or more counts. The V and J genes are TRBV6-1 and TRBJ2-7; TRBD1 is a possible D gene (5 bases). CDR1 MNHNS and CDR2 SASEGT come from the germline V gene. The V end was cut by 7 bases, the J end by 5 bases, with 15 bases between. The CDR3 is 13 amino acids. CDR3 sequence: CASTFPGKDEQYF. The DNA of the CDR3 is TGTGCCAGCACCTTCCCAGGGAAAGACGAGCAGTACTTC.

This clonotype occurred many times. The chain carries TRBV2 and TRBJ2-7, with D perhaps given as TRBD1 or TRBD2 (6 bases each). The germline gives CDR1 SNHLY, CDR2 FYNNEI. The CDR3 has 16 residues. V was cut by 2 bases and J by 0 bases, with 14 bases left in between. CDR3 region: CASSERGPLISYEQYF. The CDR3 DNA is TGTGCCAGCAGTGAACGGGGGCCACTGATCTCCTACGAGCAGTACTTC.

This clonotype was seen a handful of times. The CDR3 here is CASSVEGQGSEAFF. Here the CDR3 DNA reads TGTGCCAGCAGCGTAGAGGGACAGGGGTCTGAAGCTTTCTTT. The rearrangement links TRBV9 to TRBJ1-1; 10 nucleotides agree with TRBD1. The CDR3 loop spans 14 amino acids. Germline V gene sequence: CDR1 SGDLS, CDR2 YYNGEE. V lost 0 bases, J lost 6 bases, and 2 bases stayed unmatched. Looking up the rest from reference TRBV9 and TRBJ1-1 gives the full variable domain: DSGVTQTPKHLITATGQRVTLRCSPRSGDLSVYWYQQSLDQGLQFLIQYYNGEERAKGNILERFSAQQFPDLHSELNLSSLELGDSALYFCASSVEGQGSEAFFGQGTRLTVV.

This clonotype was detected a few times. This rearrangement joins TRBV15 to TRBJ2-2; D may be TRBD1 (5 bases). In germline, CDR1 is LNHNV, CDR2 YYDKDF (reference sequence). The V end lost 5 bases, the J end lost 5 bases, and 12 bases lay between the germline ends. The CDR3 totals 14 residues. As DNA, the CDR3 is TGTGCCACCAGCGGCAGGGCAAAAACCGGGGAGCTGTTTTTT. Protein product: CATSGRAKTGELFF.

This clonotype was detected ten times or more. The chain employs TRBV11-3 and TRBJ2-1, with D tentatively TRBD1 (6 bases). This CDR3 is built from 16 residues. In germline, CDR1 is SGHNT, CDR2 YENEEA. V lost 1 base, J lost 0 bases, and 10 bases lay in between. The CDR3 loop is CASSLATGSSYNEQFF. CDR3 in DNA: TGTGCCAGCAGCTTAGCTACAGGGAGCTCCTACAATGAGCAGTTCTTC.

In its sample, this clonotype was seen many times. The genes are TRBV28 and TRBJ1-5; 7 nucleotides match TRBD1. The CDR3 loop spans 14 amino acids. The ends lost 6 bases at V and 0 bases at J; junction bases unmatched: 2. CDR1 is MDHEN and CDR2 is SYDVKM in the germline V gene. The CDR3 sequence: CASRTGASNQPQHF. CDR3 DNA: TGTGCCAGCAGAACAGGGGCTAGCAATCAGCCCCAGCATTTT.

The rearrangement uses TRBV20-1 and TRBJ2-4; the D call may be TRBD1 or TRBD2 (5 bases each). V was shortened by 2 bases and J by 4 bases, with 15 bases between the two germline ends. Germline V gene data show CDR1 as DFQATT and CDR2 as SNEGSKA (reference sequence). The CDR3 extends over 15 amino acids. CDR3 in DNA: TGCAGTGCTAGACCCCCGGAGAGGGGAAAAAACATTCAGTACTTC. It specifies CSARPPERGKNIQYF.

This clonotype has ten or more counts. The chain couples TRBV7-9 to TRBJ2-7; the D is unclear. Germline CDR1 SEHNR, CDR2 FQNEAQ (reference sequence). CDR3 size: 14 residues. V lost 5 bases and J 3 bases, leaving 14 bases between the germline ends. The CDR3 DNA follows: TGTGCCAGCAGCGCGGACGGAGAACTCTACGAGCAGTACTTC. Residues: CASSADGELYEQYF.

This clonotype was seen repeatedly, ten times or more. The CDR3 region has the DNA TGTGCCAGCAGGACCACAGGGTTTGAAAAACTGTTTTTT. Residues: CASRTTGFEKLFF. The V and J genes are TRBV28 and TRBJ1-4; D is perhaps TRBD1 (6 bases). The ends were cut back, 6 bases at V and 7 bases at J, with 12 bases in the middle. The germline V gene encodes CDR1 MDHEN and CDR2 SYDVKM. The CDR3 contains 13 residues.

This chain joins TRBV5-1 and TRBJ1-2; D uncertain. The CDR3 is 14 amino acids. Trimming took 0 bases from V and 4 from J, leaving 10 bases between them. CDR1 is SGHRS, CDR2 YFSETQ, per germline. The CDR3 DNA is TGCGCCAGCAGCTTGGACGGAGCCTCCTATGGCTACACCTTC. Its translation: CASSLDGASYGYTF. The full variable domain, rest sourced from reference TRBV5-1 and TRBJ1-2, is KAGVTQTPRYLIKTRGQQVTLSCSPISGHRSVSWYQQTPGQGLQFLFEYFSETQRNKGNFPGRFSGRQFSNSRSEMNVSTLELGDSALYLCASSLDGASYGYTFGSGTRLTVV.

CDR3 in DNA: TGTGCCAGCAGTCCGGGGAGTCCTGAAGCTTTCTTT. Translated, it gives CASSPGSPEAFF. V and J are TRBV2 and TRBJ1-1; D call uncertain. The CDR3 runs 12 residues. V gave up 5 bases and J gave up 6 bases, with 10 bases separating them. Germline V gives CDR1 SNHLY, CDR2 FYNNEI.

This clonotype was seen many times. V gene TRBV2 combines with J gene TRBJ2-7, with 9 bases identical to TRBD1. J gave up 3 bases and V 11 bases, and 26 bases lay outside the gene matches. CDR1 and CDR2 (germline): SNHLY, FYNNEI. The CDR3 consists of 19 residues. CDR3 in DNA: TGTGCCTTCCTCTCCGGGAACCATTGGAGGGGACAGGGTCTCTACGAGCAGTACTTC. Amino acid sequence: CAFLSGNHWRGQGLYEQYF.

In regard to this clonotype: This clone may be a read error of a much larger clone one base away. The CDR3 does not close with the conserved phenylalanine or tryptophan, likely indicating a read error. V and J are TRBV5-5 and TRBJ2-7; TRBD2 agrees at 9 bases. The CDR3 is 15 amino acids. The germline gives CDR1 SGHKS, CDR2 YYEKEE (reference sequence). With 5 bases clipped from V and 4 bases from J, the junction kept 10 bases outside the gene matches. CDR3 in amino acids: CASRHRRGGSYEQYY. In nucleotides, the CDR3 is TGTGCCAGCAGACATCGGCGGGGGGGCTCTTACGAGCAGTACTAC.

This clonotype was picked up a small number of times. The chain recombines TRBV12-3 or TRBV12-4 with TRBJ2-2; D unclear. Trimming pared 3 bases from V and 7 bases from J, leaving 6 bases between. This CDR3 is built from 12 residues. The CDR3 protein is CASSFRVGELFF. The CDR3 DNA reads as TGTGCCAGCAGTTTTAGGGTCGGGGAGCTGTTTTTT.

This clonotype was picked up many times. The chain combines TRBV10-3 with TRBJ2-7; D possibly corresponds to TRBD1 (5 bases). Germline V gene sequence: CDR1 ENHRY, CDR2 SYGVKD. The CDR3 covers 12 residues. The ends were cut back, 11 bases at V and 5 bases at J, with 16 bases in the middle. In DNA, the CDR3 is TGTGCCTCTGGCAGGGCCGTCCACGAGCAGTACTTC. This encodes CASGRAVHEQYF.

This clonotype has more than one count but fewer than ten. The chain has TRBV27 and TRBJ1-3; D is perhaps TRBD1 (5 bases). The germline V and J ends were trimmed by 0 bases and 2 bases, with 14 bases remaining between them. The CDR3 is 17 residues long. Germline CDR1 reads MNHEY; CDR2 reads SMNVEV (reference sequence). Here the CDR3 reads CASSLSPGPLAGNTIYF. The CDR3 DNA sequence: TGTGCCAGCAGTTTATCCCCGGGACCTCTTGCTGGAAACACCATATATTTT.

CDR3 DNA: TGTGCCAGCAGCTTAAGTCACGCCCGGCTGGAGACCCAGTACTTC. Residues: CASSLSHARLETQYF. The J gene is TRBJ2-5, the V gene TRBV5-4; D remains unclear. The length of the CDR3 is 15 residues. Germline V gene data show CDR1 as SGHNT and CDR2 as YYREEE (reference sequence). V lost 2 bases and J 5 bases, leaving 16 bases between the germline ends.

The CDR3 loop is CSVEDSGESSYNEQFF. CDR3 nucleotide sequence: TGCAGCGTTGAAGACTCCGGGGAGAGCTCCTACAATGAGCAGTTCTTC. This chain connects TRBV29-1 to TRBJ2-1; D perhaps matches TRBD2 (5 bases). The CDR3 is made up of 16 amino acids. With 0 bases removed from V and 0 bases from J, the gap between germline ends came to 12 bases. CDR1 and CDR2 from the germline V gene are SQVTM and ANQGSEA.